Sequencing of this T cell receptor beta chain was carried out in a study of cytomegalovirus exposure and HLA in healthy donors. Study conclusions and caveats: Owing to their indistinguishability, certain V segments, notably TRBV6-2 and TRBV6-3, were excluded.

The germline CDR1 and CDR2 sequences are SGHVS and FNYEAQ. This CDR3 has 16 residues. V shed 1 base and J shed 0 bases, with 9 bases lying between them. 13 Jbeta primers and 60 Vbeta primers were used for the PCR. Original analysis: Roughly 11 million of the about 80 million unique TCR beta chains counted in a later analysis were shared. Some clones are missing from TCRdb's copy, which holds only in-frame ones; the method was immunoSEQ multiplex PCR. Clonal size and the V and J genes are those of that table, whereas D and trimming came from the DNA. Of 150,000 to 200,000 clones listed, around 65% are singletons. Concerning this clone: Its antigen is unidentified.

The sample taken for sequencing was PBMCs. V and J are TRBV7-6 and TRBJ2-2; tentative D call: TRBD2 (6 bases). This TCR derives from a woman aged 40 to 50 in good health and CMV-seropositive. The CDR3 loop reads CASSLVAETNTGELFF. CDR3 bases: TGTGCCAGCAGCTTAGTAGCGGAGACGAACACCGGGGAGCTGTTTTTT.